These 30 T cell receptor beta chains were sequenced from one sample in a study of blood T cells in healthy people across ages (dated by TCRdb to the mid-2010s). The protocol used for the library was 5' RACE. The instrument was an Illumina HiSeq 2500. A second PCR of roughly 6 to 11 cycles was performed with a sample-barcoded 5' primer and a J-beta primer mix. Using fastp trimming at Q25 and MiXCR clonotype assembly, TCRdb reanalyzed the public sequencing data and kept in-frame beta chains. Here each entry gathers all rows of one CDR3 protein and keeps the most common genes and DNA. The sample includes 630,000 or so distinct CDR3 sequences, with about 32% observed a single time. 15% to 19% of the sample is held by the ten biggest clonotypes. Input material: blood. These receptors were taken from an elderly woman in good health. Donor details come from another sample of the same person, matched by shared clones.

The chain employs TRBV6-1 and TRBJ1-4; 7 nucleotides line up with TRBD1. The CDR3 covers 14 residues. Germline lookup yields CDR1 MNHNS and CDR2 SASEGT. With 6 bases clipped from V and 5 bases from J, the junction kept 6 bases outside the gene matches. CDR3 amino acids: CASRGDSLNEKLFF. CDR3 coding DNA: TGTGCCAGCAGGGGGGACAGTCTGAATGAAAAACTGTTTTTT.

The gene calls are TRBV7-8 and TRBJ2-5, with D possibly matching TRBD1 (7 bases). Per germline, CDR1 SGHVS and CDR2 FQNEAQ. The CDR3 runs to 16 residues. Trimming removed 3 bases at V and 1 base at J, with 15 bases between. The CDR3: CASSFLPGGIQETQYF. CDR3 nucleotides: TGTGCCAGCAGCTTTTTGCCAGGGGGGATCCAAGAGACCCAGTACTTC.

This clonotype appeared many times. The chain has TRBV6-5 and TRBJ2-1; the match to TRBD2 covers 8 bases. Germline values: CDR1 MNHEY, CDR2 SVGAGI. Trimming took 0 bases from V and 6 from J; bases not matched to a gene: 4. The CDR3 is made up of 15 amino acids. CDR3 residues: CASSYSGGGSNEQFF. CDR3 DNA sequence: TGTGCCAGCAGTTACTCGGGCGGGGGGTCCAATGAGCAGTTCTTC.

This clonotype appeared many times. This chain connects TRBV2 to TRBJ2-1, with D uncertain. The CDR3 runs 14 residues. Germline assignment: CDR1 SNHLY and CDR2 FYNNEI. Deletions cut 6 bases from V and 4 bases from J, with 13 bases between. CDR3 region: CASRPRTGYNEQFF. CDR3 bases: TGTGCCAGCAGGCCGAGGACGGGTTACAATGAGCAGTTCTTC.

This clonotype was counted ten times or more. The chain links TRBV20-1 to TRBJ1-1; D is undetermined. With 2 bases removed from V and 0 bases from J, the gap between germline ends came to 13 bases. The CDR3 has 15 residues. CDR1 is DFQATT, CDR2 SNEGSKA, per germline (reference sequence). CDR3 in DNA: TGCAGTGCTAGAAAACTAGGACGGGTGAACACTGAAGCTTTCTTT. This codes for CSARKLGRVNTEAFF.

In nucleotides, the CDR3 is TGCAGTGCTCCCCGACTAGCGAATGGGGGAAATGAGCAGTTCTTC. Residues: CSAPRLANGGNEQFF. The chain uses TRBV20-1 and TRBJ2-1, with TRBD2 matching over 8 bases. V lost 5 bases and J lost 7; bases outside the gene matches: 13. The CDR3 is 15 amino acids. The germline gives CDR1 DFQATT, CDR2 SNEGSKA (reference sequence).

The V call is TRBV7-9, the J call TRBJ2-2; 9 bases agree with TRBD1. Germline V lookup: CDR1 SEHNR, CDR2 FQNEAQ (reference sequence). J lost 4 bases, V lost 2 bases, and 5 bases had no gene match. The CDR3 runs 16 residues. CDR3 in DNA: TGTGCCAGCAGCTTACCGGGACAGGGAGCCACCGGGGAGCTGTTTTTT. This gives the protein CASSLPGQGATGELFF.

J is TRBJ1-4 and V is TRBV6-6; TRBD1 matches 9 bases. The germline CDR1 and CDR2 sequences are MNHNY and SVGAGI (reference sequence). The CDR3 extends over 15 amino acids. The ends lost 6 bases at V and 0 bases at J; junction bases unmatched: 2. CDR3 DNA sequence: TGTGCCAGCAGGGACAGGGGAACAACTAATGAAAAACTGTTTTTT. Residues: CASRDRGTTNEKLFF.

The chain is built from TRBV20-1 and TRBJ2-1; 7 positions match TRBD2. Gene TRBJ2-7 matches the end of the DNA better, so the J call may be wrong. The CDR3 runs to 12 residues. CDR1 and CDR2 (germline): DFQATT, SNEGSKA (reference sequence). CDR3: CSARLADYEQYF. The CDR3 coding sequence is TGCAGTGCTAGACTAGCGGACTACGAGCAGTACTTC.

This clonotype has just a few counts. The chain joins TRBV5-5 to TRBJ1-5; TRBD1 agrees at 11 bases. Germline lookup yields CDR1 SGHKS and CDR2 YYEKEE (reference sequence). The J segment lost 6 bases and the V segment lost 3 bases, leaving 5 bases of the junction unmatched. The CDR3 runs 15 residues. The CDR3 reads CASSWGQGVGQPQHF. CDR3 nucleotides: TGTGCCAGCAGCTGGGGACAGGGGGTTGGTCAGCCCCAGCATTTT.

The chain couples TRBV20-1 to TRBJ1-4; D not resolved. The CDR3 sequence is 15 residues long. V dropped 0 bases and J dropped 2 bases, with 10 bases sitting between them. The V gene's germline CDR1 is DFQATT and CDR2 SNEGSKA (reference sequence). This CDR3 is CSARDLQTTNEKLFF. The DNA for the CDR3 is TGCAGTGCTAGAGATTTACAGACTACTAATGAAAAACTGTTTTTT.

In this sample, this clonotype turned up many times. The chain recombines TRBV9 with TRBJ2-7; TRBD2 agrees at 8 bases. The CDR3 sequence is 15 residues long. Germline values: CDR1 SGDLS, CDR2 YYNGEE. With V trimmed by 0 bases and J by 4 bases, 6 bases remained unmatched. The CDR3 here is CASSVDVAGGYEQYF. The CDR3 nucleotides are TGTGCCAGCAGCGTAGACGTGGCGGGGGGATACGAGCAGTACTTC. Filled out from reference TRBV9 and TRBJ2-7, the complete variable domain reads DSGVTQTPKHLITATGQRVTLRCSPRSGDLSVYWYQQSLDQGLQFLIQYYNGEERAKGNILERFSAQQFPDLHSELNLSSLELGDSALYFCASSVDVAGGYEQYFGPGTRLTVT.

The table lists this clonotype with many counts. The chain combines TRBV5-1 with TRBJ2-1; TRBD2 matches 16 bases. This CDR3 is 19 amino acids long. Germline CDR1 SGHRS, CDR2 YFSETQ. J was trimmed by 10 bases and V by 4 bases; bases with no gene match: 17. CDR3 sequence (DNA): TGCGCCAGCAGCCTCACGACCGGGACTAGCGGGGGGGCCGGTGGGGAGCAGTTCTTC. The encoded protein is CASSLTTGTSGGAGGEQFF. Full variable domain (rest looked up from reference TRBV5-1 and TRBJ2-1): KAGVTQTPRYLIKTRGQQVTLSCSPISGHRSVSWYQQTPGQGLQFLFEYFSETQRNKGNFPGRFSGRQFSNSRSEMNVSTLELGDSALYLCASSLTTGTSGGAGGEQFFGPGTRLTVL.

Ten or more counts support this clonotype. The rearrangement joins TRBV20-1 to TRBJ2-3; D is uncertain. The CDR3 covers 12 residues. Germline V lookup: CDR1 DFQATT, CDR2 SNEGSKA (reference sequence). With 3 bases removed from V and 0 bases from J, the gap between germline ends came to 4 bases. CDR3 bases: TGCAGTGCTAGCCGGAGCACAGATACGCAGTATTTT. Protein sequence: CSASRSTDTQYF.

This clonotype showed up just a few times. Being one base from a much bigger clone, this may be a read error. The rearrangement links TRBV7-2 to TRBJ2-1, with D tentatively TRBD1 or TRBD2 (6 bases each). The germline gives CDR1 SGHTA, CDR2 FQGNSA. The CDR3 is made up of 17 amino acids. The CDR3 sequence: CASSLARGRGGYNGQFF. For the CDR3, the DNA is TGTGCCAGCAGCTTAGCCCGGGGGCGGGGCGGCTACAATGGGCAGTTCTTC.

V and J are TRBV5-1 and TRBJ2-5; no clear D gene. Trimming pared 4 bases from V and 2 bases from J, leaving 24 bases between. This CDR3 region has 18 residues. Germline values: CDR1 SGHRS, CDR2 YFSETQ. Written as DNA, the CDR3 is TGCGCCAGCAGCCTGGGTTGGATGGCGGAAGACCGACAAGAGACCCAGTACTTC. Translating gives CASSLGWMAEDRQETQYF.

The sample holds many counts of this clonotype. V usage is TRBV20-1 and J usage is TRBJ2-7; TRBD1 or TRBD2 may be the D gene (5 bases each). Per the germline V gene, CDR1 is DFQATT and CDR2 is SNEGSKA (reference sequence). CDR3 length equals 15 residues. Trimming left V 3 bases short and J 0 bases short, with 15 bases between. CDR3 nucleotides: TGCAGTGCTAGTACCCCATCGGGGCTCTCCTACGAGCAGTACTTC. Its protein is CSASTPSGLSYEQYF.

This clonotype was counted a few times. The junction shows a germline mismatch at one end, possibly a read error. V is TRBV6-4 and J is TRBJ2-6; perhaps TRBD1 as D (5 bases). There are 17 residues in the CDR3. Germline V CDR1 and CDR2: MRHNA, SNTAGT. CDR3 amino acids: CASSENPRSSGANVLTF. Written as DNA, the CDR3 is TGTGCCAGCAGTGAGAACCCGAGGAGCTCTGGGGCAAACGTCCTGACTTTC.

This clonotype was counted ten times or more. The chain couples TRBV11-2 to TRBJ2-1, with a possible D match to TRBD1 (6 bases). V was pared by 5 bases and J by 3 bases, with 23 bases between. CDR3 length: 18 residues. Germline CDR1 is SGHAT and CDR2 is FQNNGV. DNA of the CDR3: TGTGCCAGCAGCCTAAACCCCTCCGACAGGTTCCTCTACAATGAGCAGTTCTTC. Protein sequence: CASSLNPSDRFLYNEQFF. The full variable domain, rest sourced from reference TRBV11-2 and TRBJ2-1, is EAGVAQSPRYKIIEKRQSVAFWCNPISGHATLYWYQQILGQGPKLLIQFQNNGVVDDSQLPKDRFSAERLKGVDSTLKIQPAKLEDSAVYLCASSLNPSDRFLYNEQFFGPGTRLTVL.

This clonotype has only a few counts. This sequence joins TRBV27 and TRBJ1-1; D call uncertain. V lost 2 bases and J lost 1, with 11 bases in between. Germline CDR1 and CDR2: MNHEY and SMNVEV (reference sequence). This CDR3 has 15 amino acids. The CDR3 DNA is TGTGCCAGCAGTTTACTCTTTACAGCGAACACTGAAGCTTTCTTT. Translated: CASSLLFTANTEAFF.

The table lists this clonotype with a few counts. A clone one base away is much larger, so this may be a read error. The chain employs TRBV7-9 and TRBJ2-1, with D possibly matching TRBD2 (5 bases). This CDR3 spans 14 amino acids. Germline V gene data show CDR1 as SEHNR and CDR2 as FQNEAQ (reference sequence). CDR3 loop: CAGSPAGSPPEQFF. CDR3 DNA: TGTGCCGGCAGCCCGGCGGGCAGTCCGCCCGAGCAGTTCTTC.

This clonotype was counted at least ten times. V usage is TRBV5-1 and J usage is TRBJ2-1; 8 nucleotides match TRBD1. The CDR3 has 17 residues. The germline gives CDR1 SGHRS, CDR2 YFSETQ. The V and J ends lost 5 bases and 0 bases, in that order; junction bases with no gene match: 10. The CDR3 DNA is TGCGCCAGCAGTAAACGGGAGCAGGGGGCCTCCTACAATGAGCAGTTCTTC. Amino acid sequence: CASSKREQGASYNEQFF.

This chain joins TRBV12-3 or TRBV12-4 and TRBJ2-2, with TRBD1 as a possible D gene (6 bases). This CDR3 is built from 14 residues. Deletions cut 6 bases from V and 4 bases from J, with 12 bases between. CDR3 in amino acids: CASRRRGRTGELFF. CDR3 in DNA: TGTGCCAGCAGGCGCAGGGGTCGCACCGGGGAGCTGTTTTTT.

The chain links TRBV20-1 to TRBJ2-3, with 8 bases identical to TRBD1. The CDR3 contains 12 residues. Germline V CDR1 and CDR2: DFQATT, SNEGSKA (reference sequence). J gave up 5 bases and V 6 bases, and 4 bases lay outside the gene matches. The CDR3 spells CSATRGLDTQYF. CDR3 sequence (DNA): TGCAGTGCGACCAGGGGGCTAGATACGCAGTATTTT.

This clonotype occurred many times. One junction end does not reproduce the germline sequence, and a read error may be involved. The V and J genes are TRBV7-9 and TRBJ2-7, with D maybe TRBD2 (6 bases). This CDR3 is 14 amino acids long. The V gene's germline CDR1 is SEHNR and CDR2 FQNEAQ (reference sequence). The CDR3 DNA sequence: TGTGCCAGCAGCCAGACGGCGGGGTCCTCCGAGCAGTACTTC. Its protein product is CASSQTAGSSEQYF.

The V and J genes are TRBV5-1 and TRBJ2-1, with TRBD2 matching 15 bases. CDR1 SGHRS and CDR2 YFSETQ come from the germline V gene. This CDR3 has 18 residues. Trimming took 0 bases from V and 5 from J; bases not matched to a gene: 6. This CDR3 is CASSLVGTSGGTDNEQFF. CDR3 nucleotides: TGCGCCAGCAGCTTGGTAGGGACTAGCGGGGGGACCGACAATGAGCAGTTCTTC.

The table lists this clonotype with many counts. The chain links TRBV27 to TRBJ1-1; perhaps TRBD1 as D (6 bases). Germline V gives CDR1 MNHEY, CDR2 SMNVEV (reference sequence). Trimming removed 7 bases from V and 4 bases from J, with 16 bases in between. This CDR3 contains 14 residues. This CDR3 reads CASTPVRGGTEAFF. CDR3 nucleotides: TGTGCCAGCACCCCCGTCAGGGGAGGCACTGAAGCTTTCTTT.

This clonotype was observed a handful of times. The rearrangement joins TRBV27 to TRBJ1-6; D perhaps matches TRBD1 (5 bases). The germline V gene encodes CDR1 MNHEY and CDR2 SMNVEV (reference sequence). V lost 10 bases and J lost 7, with 11 bases in between. The CDR3 loop spans 12 amino acids. The CDR3 reads CATGRNNSPLHF. CDR3 nucleotide sequence: TGTGCCACAGGGAGGAACAATTCACCCCTCCACTTT.

A word on this clonotype: A single base separates this from a much larger clone, so it may be a read error. The J gene is TRBJ2-1, the V gene TRBV7-9; D uncertain. The CDR3 length is 13 residues. Germline V gene data show CDR1 as SEHNR and CDR2 as FQNEAQ (reference sequence). CDR3 amino acids: CASSLRSINGQFF. The CDR3 DNA reads TGTGCCAGCAGCTTAAGGTCGATCAATGGGCAGTTCTTC.

The chain is built from TRBV6-1 and TRBJ1-1; D may be TRBD1 (6 bases). Trimming cost V 2 bases and J 6 bases, with 13 bases left between them. Germline values: CDR1 MNHNS, CDR2 SASEGT. This CDR3 has 14 amino acids. The CDR3 sequence is CASSELQGSAEAFF. The CDR3 DNA is TGTGCCAGCAGTGAACTACAGGGTAGCGCTGAAGCTTTCTTT.